Following are 2 T cell receptor beta chains from one sample sequenced in a study of human T cells and chemical hapten exposure. TCRdb re-called the RACE reads with MiXCR, one entry per CDR3 protein. This repertoire shows just under 350,000 distinct CDR3 sequences, roughly 6.9% found once; its top ten account for 7% to 10%. Time point of the sample: patch test 1, 2 weeks after DPC sensitization. As to treatment: therapeutic diphenylcyclopropenone sensitization with weekly scalp DPC. The material was whole blood, obtained in connection with sensitization to the hapten diphenylcyclopropenone (DPC). The receptors derive from a woman under 30 with alopecia areata. Some clones in this sample may be carry-over from other donors' samples.

This clonotype has a count of ten or more. The V gene is TRBV12-3 or TRBV12-4, the J gene TRBJ2-7, with 8 bases matching TRBD1. The CDR3 spans 15 residues. Trimming cost V 8 bases and J 4 bases; bases outside gene matches: 13. This CDR3 is CASRDKDRVGYEQYF. The CDR3 nucleotides are TGTGCCAGCCGAGATAAGGACAGGGTCGGGTACGAGCAGTACTTC.

Only a few counts were recorded for this clonotype. CDR3 loop: CASSLLLAGADTQYF. In nucleotides, the CDR3 is TGTGCCAGCAGCCTACTGCTAGCGGGGGCAGATACGCAGTATTTT. The chain is built from TRBV6-2 or TRBV6-3 and TRBJ2-3, with TRBD2 matching 10 bases. CDR3 length: 15 amino acids. In germline, CDR1 is MNHEY, CDR2 SVGEGT. After removal of 6 bases from V and 4 bases from J, the junction contained 7 bases not matched to a gene.